This T cell receptor beta chain was recorded in a study of Graves' ophthalmopathy and Graves' hyperthyroidism. This clonotype was observed at least ten times. At one end the junction does not follow the germline gene, possibly because of a read error. Per germline, CDR1 SSHAT and CDR2 FNYEAQ (reference sequence). The length of the CDR3 is 15 residues. Beta-chain TCR CDR3 regions were amplified from RNA transcripts. The library came from an HTBI-primed first-round RT-PCR and a second-round multiplex PCR. MiXCR was run by TCRdb on the multiplex PCR reads, yielding one entry per CDR3 protein. The sample carries 300,000 to 400,000 distinct CDR3 sequences, 17% recorded once. Orbital computed tomography, together with clinical symptoms, serum thyroxine, TRAb and thyroid ultrasound, was used for diagnosis.

The chain has TRBV7-7 and TRBJ2-5; 8 bases agree with TRBD2. Sequences were obtained from peripheral blood. The origin of this receptor is an adult man with Graves' ophthalmopathy. CDR3 sequence: CASSFQAGGAETQYF. DNA of the CDR3: TGTGCTAGCAGCTTCCAGGCGGGAGGAGCGGAGACCCAGTACTTC.